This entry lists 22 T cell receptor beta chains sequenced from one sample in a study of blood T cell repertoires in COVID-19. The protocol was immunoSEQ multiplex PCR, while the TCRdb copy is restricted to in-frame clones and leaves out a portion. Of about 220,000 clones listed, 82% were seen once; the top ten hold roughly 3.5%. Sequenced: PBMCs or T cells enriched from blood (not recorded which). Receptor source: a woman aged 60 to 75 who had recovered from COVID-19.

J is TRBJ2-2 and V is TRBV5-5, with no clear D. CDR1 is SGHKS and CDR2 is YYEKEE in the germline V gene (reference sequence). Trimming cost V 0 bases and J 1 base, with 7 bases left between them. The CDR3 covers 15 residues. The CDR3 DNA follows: TGTGCCAGCAGCTTGGCATACGGGAACACCGGGGAGCTGTTTTTT. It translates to CASSLAYGNTGELFF.

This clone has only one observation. The CDR3 reads CATDREKAGELFF. The DNA for the CDR3 is TGTGCCACAGACAGGGAGAAGGCCGGGGAGCTGTTTTTT. The V call is TRBV2, the J call TRBJ2-2; 7 nucleotides line up with TRBD1. The J segment lost 6 bases and the V segment lost 10 bases, leaving 8 bases of the junction unmatched. CDR1 SNHLY and CDR2 FYNNEI come from the germline V gene. There are 13 residues in the CDR3.

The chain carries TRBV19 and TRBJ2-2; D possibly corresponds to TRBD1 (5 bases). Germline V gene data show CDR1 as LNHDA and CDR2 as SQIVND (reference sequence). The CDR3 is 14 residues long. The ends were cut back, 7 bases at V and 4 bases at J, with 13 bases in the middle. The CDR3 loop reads CASKGQGSTGELFF. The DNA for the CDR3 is TGTGCCAGTAAGGGGCAGGGAAGCACCGGGGAGCTGTTTTTT.

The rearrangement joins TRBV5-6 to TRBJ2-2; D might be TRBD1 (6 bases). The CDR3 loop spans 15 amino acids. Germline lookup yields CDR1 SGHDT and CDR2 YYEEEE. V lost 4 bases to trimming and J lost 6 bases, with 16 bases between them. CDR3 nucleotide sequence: TGTGCCAGCAGCCTGACAGGTTTTGTAGCCGGGGAGCTGTTTTTT. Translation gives CASSLTGFVAGELFF.

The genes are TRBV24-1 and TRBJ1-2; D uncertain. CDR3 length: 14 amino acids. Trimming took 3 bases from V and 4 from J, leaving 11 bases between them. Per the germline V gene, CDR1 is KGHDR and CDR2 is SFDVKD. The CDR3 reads CATSDPNYSYGYTF. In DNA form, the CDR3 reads TGTGCCACCAGTGATCCTAATTACAGCTATGGCTACACCTTC.

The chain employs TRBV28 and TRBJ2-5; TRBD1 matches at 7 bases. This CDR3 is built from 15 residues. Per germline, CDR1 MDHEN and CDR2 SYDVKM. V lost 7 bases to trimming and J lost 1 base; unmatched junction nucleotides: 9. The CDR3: CASTAPDRAQETQYF. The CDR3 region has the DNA TGTGCCAGCACTGCCCCCGACAGGGCCCAAGAGACCCAGTACTTC.

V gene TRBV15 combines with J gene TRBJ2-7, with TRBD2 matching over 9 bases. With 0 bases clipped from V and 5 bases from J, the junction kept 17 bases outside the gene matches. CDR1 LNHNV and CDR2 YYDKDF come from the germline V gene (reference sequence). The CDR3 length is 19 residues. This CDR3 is CATSREITGAGGLLDEQYF. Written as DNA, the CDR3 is TGTGCCACCAGCAGAGAGATTACGGGAGCGGGGGGCCTCCTGGACGAGCAGTACTTC.

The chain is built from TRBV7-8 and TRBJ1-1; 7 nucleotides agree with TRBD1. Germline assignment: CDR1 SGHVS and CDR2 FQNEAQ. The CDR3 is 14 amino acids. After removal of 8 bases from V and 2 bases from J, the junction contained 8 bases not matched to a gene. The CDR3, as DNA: TGTGCCAGCGTCAAAGGACAGGTCAACACTGAAGCTTTCTTT. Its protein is CASVKGQVNTEAFF.

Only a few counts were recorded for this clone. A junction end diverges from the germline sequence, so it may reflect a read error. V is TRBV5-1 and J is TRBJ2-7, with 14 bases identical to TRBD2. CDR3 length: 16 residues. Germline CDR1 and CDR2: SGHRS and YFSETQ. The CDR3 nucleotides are TGCGCCAGCAGCGCCCAAGACTCCGGGACTAGCGGGGGCCGGGAGTTC. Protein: CASSAQDSGTSGGREF.

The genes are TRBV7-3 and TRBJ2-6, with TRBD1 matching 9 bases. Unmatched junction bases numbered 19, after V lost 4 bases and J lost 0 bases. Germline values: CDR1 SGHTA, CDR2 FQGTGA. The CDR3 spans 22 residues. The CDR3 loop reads CASSSRSPGTGQVPSGANVLTF. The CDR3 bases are TGTGCCAGCAGCTCACGTAGTCCCGGGACAGGGCAAGTACCCTCTGGGGCCAACGTCCTGACTTTC. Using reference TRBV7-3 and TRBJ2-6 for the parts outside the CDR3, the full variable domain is GAGVSQTPSNKVTEKGKYVELRCDPISGHTALYWYRQSLGQGPEFLIYFQGTGAADDSGLPNDRFFAVRPEGSVSTLKIQRTERGDSAVYLCASSSRSPGTGQVPSGANVLTFGAGSRLTVL.

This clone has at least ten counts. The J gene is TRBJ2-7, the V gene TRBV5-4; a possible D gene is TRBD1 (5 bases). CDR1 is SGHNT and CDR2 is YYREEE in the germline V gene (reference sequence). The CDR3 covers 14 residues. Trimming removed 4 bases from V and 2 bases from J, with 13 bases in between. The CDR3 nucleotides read TGTGCCAGCAGCGTATCAGGGCTTACCTACGAGCAGTACTTC. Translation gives CASSVSGLTYEQYF.

CDR3 sequence reads: CSVESQEVSTEAFF. DNA for the CDR3: TGCAGCGTTGAATCCCAGGAAGTATCCACTGAAGCTTTCTTT. The chain links TRBV29-1 to TRBJ1-1; unclear D gene. V was pared by 2 bases and J by 4 bases, with 14 bases between. The CDR3 runs 14 residues. Germline CDR1 SQVTM, CDR2 ANQGSEA.

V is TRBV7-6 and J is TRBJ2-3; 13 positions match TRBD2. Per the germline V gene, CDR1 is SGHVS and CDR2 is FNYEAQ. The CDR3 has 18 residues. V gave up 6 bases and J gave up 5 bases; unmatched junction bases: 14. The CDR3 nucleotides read TGTGCCAGCAGTTTGGCTCTAACTAGCGGGGGGGCCGAAGATACGCAGTATTTT. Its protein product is CASSLALTSGGAEDTQYF.

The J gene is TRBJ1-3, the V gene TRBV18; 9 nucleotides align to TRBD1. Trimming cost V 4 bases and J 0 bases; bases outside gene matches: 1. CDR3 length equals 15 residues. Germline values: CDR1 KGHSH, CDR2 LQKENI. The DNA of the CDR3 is TGTGCCAGCTCACAGGGACAGGGCTCTGGAAACACCATATATTTT. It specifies CASSQGQGSGNTIYF.

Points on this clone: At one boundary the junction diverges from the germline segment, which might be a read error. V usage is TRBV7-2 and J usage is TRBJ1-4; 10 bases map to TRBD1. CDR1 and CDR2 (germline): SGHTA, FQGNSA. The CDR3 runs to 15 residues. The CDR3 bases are TGTGCCAGCAACTTAGCCGGGACAGGGGATGAAAAACTGTTTTTT. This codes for CASNLAGTGDEKLFF.

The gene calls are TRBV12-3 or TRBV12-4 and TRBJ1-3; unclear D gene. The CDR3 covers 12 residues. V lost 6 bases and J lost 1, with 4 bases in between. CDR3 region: CASRRSGNTIYF. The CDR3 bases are TGTGCCAGCAGGCGATCTGGAAACACCATATATTTT.

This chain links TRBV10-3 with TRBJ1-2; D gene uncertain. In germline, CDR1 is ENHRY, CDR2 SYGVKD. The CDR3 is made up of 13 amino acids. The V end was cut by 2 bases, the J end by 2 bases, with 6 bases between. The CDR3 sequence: CAISEGRNYGYTF. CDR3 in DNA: TGTGCCATCAGTGAGGGCAGAAACTATGGCTACACCTTC.

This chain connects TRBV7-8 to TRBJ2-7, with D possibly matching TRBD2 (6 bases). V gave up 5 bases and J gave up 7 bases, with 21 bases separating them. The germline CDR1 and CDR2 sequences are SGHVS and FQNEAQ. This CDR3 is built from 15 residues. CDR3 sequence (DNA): TGTGCCAGCAGCCCGGCCCTAGCGTTCTTGGGGGAGCAGTACTTC. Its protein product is CASSPALAFLGEQYF.

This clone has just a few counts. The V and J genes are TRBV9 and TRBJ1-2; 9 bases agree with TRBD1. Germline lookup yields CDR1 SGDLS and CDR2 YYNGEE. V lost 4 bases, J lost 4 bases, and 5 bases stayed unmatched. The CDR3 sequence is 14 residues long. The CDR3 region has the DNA TGTGCCAGCAGCCAGACAGGGGGACTCTATGGCTACACCTTC. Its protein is CASSQTGGLYGYTF.

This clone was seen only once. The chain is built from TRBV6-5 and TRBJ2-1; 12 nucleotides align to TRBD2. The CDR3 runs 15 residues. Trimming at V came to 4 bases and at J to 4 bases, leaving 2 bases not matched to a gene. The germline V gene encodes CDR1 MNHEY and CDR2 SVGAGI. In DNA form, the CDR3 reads TGTGCCAGCAGTTCTACTAGCGGGAGGTACAATGAGCAGTTCTTC. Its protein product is CASSSTSGRYNEQFF.

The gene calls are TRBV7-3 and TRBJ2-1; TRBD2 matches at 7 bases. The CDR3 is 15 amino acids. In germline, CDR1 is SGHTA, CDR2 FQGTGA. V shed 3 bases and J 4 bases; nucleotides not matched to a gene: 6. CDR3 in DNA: TGTGCCAGCAGCTTGCGTCCGGGGGGATACAATGAGCAGTTCTTC. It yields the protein CASSLRPGGYNEQFF.

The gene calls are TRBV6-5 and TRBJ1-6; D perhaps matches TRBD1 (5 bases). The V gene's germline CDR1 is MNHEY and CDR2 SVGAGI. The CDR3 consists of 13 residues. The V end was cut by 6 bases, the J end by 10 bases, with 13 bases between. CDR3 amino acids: CASSRAGDSPLHF. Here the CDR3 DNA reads TGTGCCAGCAGCCGCGCGGGGGACTCACCCCTCCACTTT.